This TCR beta chain was captured by sequencing in a study of tumor-infiltrating lymphocytes in primary liver carcinoma. Whole-study findings and limits: The top-250-clone fraction was significantly higher in tumors than in blood (p = 0.039). Among the pair types, tumor region pairs showed more overlap than tumor-adjacent and tumor-blood pairs.

Investigators took RNA and DNA out together from about 20-30 mg of unsorted bulk tissue. The study sampled five separate regions from each tumor. This CDR3 region has 15 residues. V was pared by 1 base and J by 5 bases, with 12 bases between. Germline values: CDR1 SGHRS, CDR2 YFSETQ. The investigators made TCR beta cDNA from approximately 0.5 ug total RNA, using a constant-region primer. Three rounds of nested multiplex PCR with slightly modified ARM-PCR produced TCR beta libraries. Rounds one and two of PCR, each of roughly 11 cycles, were primed with TRBV1-TRBV30 forward primers and a C-beta reverse primer. In TCRdb, the multiplex PCR reads were re-called with MiXCR into one record per CDR3 protein. The sample consists of about 200,000 distinct CDR3 sequences, about 82% of them appearing once. Regarding this clonotype: Its matching antigen is unknown.

The sequence derives from a man aged 40-49 years with primary liver carcinoma and hepatitis B virus infection. Sequencing input: tumor tissue from primary liver carcinoma. The chain has TRBV5-1 and TRBJ2-2; D gene unclear. CDR3 in DNA: TGCGCCAGCAGCTTGAGGATAGGGATAACCGGGGAGCTGTTTTTT. Its translation is CASSLRIGITGELFF.